The source of this T cell receptor beta chain is a study of blood T cell repertoires in COVID-19. Turning to the study itself: Sites in the United States, Italy and Spain provided acute and convalescent COVID-19 samples. Sources were T cells, B-cell-depleted T cells, or PBMCs; the material itself was cDNA or gDNA.

Authors' analysis steps: Reference gene primer amplification yielded estimated nucleated cell counts. Some clones are missing from TCRdb's copy, which holds only in-frame ones; the method was immunoSEQ multiplex PCR. The DNA was the basis for D and trimming; V, J and clone size are from that table. The sample has some 48,000 clones; approximately 86% are singletons. This CDR3 contains 13 residues. Germline V gene lookup returns CDR1 MNHEY and CDR2 SVGAGI. J was trimmed by 3 bases and V by 5 bases; bases with no gene match: 2. The clonotype comes from a woman of 80 years or more with acute or convalescent COVID-19. The rearrangement joins TRBV6-5 to TRBJ2-7; 9 bases agree with TRBD1. The sequenced sample consisted of peripheral blood. The DNA for the CDR3 is TGTGCCAGCAGTCTGGACAGGGGCTACGAGCAGTACTTC. The encoded protein is CASSLDRGYEQYF.